This T cell receptor beta chain was recovered during a study of blood T cell repertoires in COVID-19. Clones were read by immunoSEQ multiplex PCR, and TCRdb kept only the in-frame ones, dropping some. The sample lists 200,000 to 250,000 clones; 83% were seen once. With 6 bases clipped from V and 6 bases from J, the junction kept 5 bases outside the gene matches. The CDR3 sequence is 13 residues long. Per the germline V gene, CDR1 is MNHNY and CDR2 is SVGAGI (reference sequence). The chain joins TRBV6-6 to TRBJ2-7; 10 bases are a match to TRBD1. The TCR originated in a woman in her 50s with acute or convalescent COVID-19. The sample was peripheral blood. CDR3 sequence (DNA): TGTGCCAGCAGGGGACAGGGGCCCCTCGAGCAGTACTTC. This sequence encodes CASRGQGPLEQYF.